These 5 T cell receptor beta chains originate from one sample sequenced in a study of T cell repertoires in cytomegalovirus infection. TCRdb reprocessed the reads with MiXCR, giving one entry per CDR3 protein. Counted here are more than 85,000 distinct CDR3 sequences, about 17% occurring once; the ten biggest clones make up about 7.3%. Sequenced input: PBMCs. The receptors come from a human donor in good health (CMV status not recorded). Some clones in this sample may be carry-over from other donors' samples.

There are many counts of this clonotype. In DNA, the CDR3 is TGTGCCAGCAGCTTGGACGGGCTTAACACCATATATTTT. It is translated as CASSLDGLNTIYF. The genes are TRBV7-9 and TRBJ1-3; D is undetermined. The germline V gene has CDR1 SEHNR and CDR2 FQNEAQ (reference sequence). This CDR3 is 13 amino acids long. The V end lost 3 bases, the J end lost 7 bases, and 10 bases lay between the germline ends.

This clonotype was seen many times. The chain recombines TRBV7-2 with TRBJ2-1; 8 nucleotides line up with TRBD2. The CDR3 consists of 16 residues. CDR1 and CDR2 from the germline V gene are SGHTA and FQGNSA. The junction had 9 bases not matched to a gene; V was cut back by 5 bases and J by 3 bases. DNA for the CDR3: TGTGCCAGCAGCCTTGGAGGGGCGGGGGGCTACAATGAGCAGTTCTTC. Translating it yields CASSLGGAGGYNEQFF.

The rearrangement joins TRBV19 to TRBJ2-4, with TRBD2 identical over 10 bases. The germline gives CDR1 LNHDA, CDR2 SQIVND (reference sequence). The CDR3 runs 14 residues. After removal of 6 bases from V and 5 bases from J, the junction contained 4 bases not matched to a gene. The CDR3 DNA reads as TGTGCCAGTAGACGGAGCGGGGGGGAAAACATTCAGTACTTC. This encodes CASRRSGGENIQYF.

At least ten counts were recorded for this clonotype. V gene TRBV7-2 combines with J gene TRBJ2-1, with no clear D. V lost 5 bases, J lost 7 bases, and 9 bases lay in between. The germline CDR1 and CDR2 sequences are SGHTA and FQGNSA. This CDR3 spans 12 amino acids. CDR3 sequence (DNA): TGTGCCAGCAGCCGGTCTAGGAATGAGCAGTTCTTC. Protein sequence: CASSRSRNEQFF.

This clonotype was found a few times. The chain carries TRBV6-5 and TRBJ2-3; D gene uncertain. The CDR3 totals 13 residues. The germline V gene encodes CDR1 MNHEY and CDR2 SVGAGI. Trimming shortened V by 5 bases and J by 5 bases, and 11 bases separated the two germline ends. The CDR3 DNA follows: TGTGCCAGCAGTCCCAGCAGACAAGATACGCAGTATTTT. This sequence encodes CASSPSRQDTQYF.